This T cell receptor beta chain was retrieved from a study of blood T cells in healthy people across ages. A second PCR, run for roughly 7 to 12 cycles, used a sample-barcoded 5' primer plus a J-beta primer mix. TCRdb passed the 5' RACE reads through MiXCR, listing each CDR3 protein once. The sample contains about a million distinct CDR3 sequences, more than 30% of which appear only once. V was trimmed by 6 bases and J by 5 bases, leaving 7 bases between them. Germline V lookup: CDR1 SNHLY, CDR2 FYNNEI. The CDR3 consists of 12 residues. General observations from the study: Higher diversity and more naive CD4+ cells were features of long-lived donors, compared to aged donors. TCR beta diversity per million T cells fell roughly linearly with age. The percentage of naive T cells correlated strongly with TCR beta diversity.

As to this clonotype: The antigen is unknown.

Material: blood. This receptor was identified in a man between 18 and 35 years old in good health. V and J are TRBV2 and TRBJ2-2; D is undetermined. CDR3 region: CASRKETGELFF. In nucleotides, the CDR3 is TGTGCCAGCAGAAAAGAAACCGGGGAGCTGTTTTTT.